The present entry profiles one T cell receptor beta chain with its context. Deletions cut 0 bases from V and 6 bases from J, with 12 bases between. Germline V gives CDR1 SGHRS, CDR2 YFSETQ. The CDR3 is 14 residues long. The repertoire was sequenced with immunoSEQ multiplex PCR; TCRdb's copy has only in-frame clones and lacks some. The repertoire consists of 130,000 to 150,000 clones, with roughly four fifths occurring once and the leading ten covering 8.8%. The data originate from a study of blood T cell repertoires in COVID-19. Whole-study context: Sample material is recorded as cDNA or gDNA derived from T cells, B-cell-depleted T cells, or PBMCs.

This chain uses TRBV5-1 with TRBJ1-1; D perhaps matches TRBD1 (5 bases). Sequencing was carried out using peripheral blood. This receptor was taken from a woman at least 80 years old in a cohort sampled during active or convalescent COVID-19. CDR3 in amino acids: CASSLAQGRPEAFF. DNA for the CDR3: TGCGCCAGCAGCTTGGCCCAGGGTCGCCCTGAAGCTTTCTTT.